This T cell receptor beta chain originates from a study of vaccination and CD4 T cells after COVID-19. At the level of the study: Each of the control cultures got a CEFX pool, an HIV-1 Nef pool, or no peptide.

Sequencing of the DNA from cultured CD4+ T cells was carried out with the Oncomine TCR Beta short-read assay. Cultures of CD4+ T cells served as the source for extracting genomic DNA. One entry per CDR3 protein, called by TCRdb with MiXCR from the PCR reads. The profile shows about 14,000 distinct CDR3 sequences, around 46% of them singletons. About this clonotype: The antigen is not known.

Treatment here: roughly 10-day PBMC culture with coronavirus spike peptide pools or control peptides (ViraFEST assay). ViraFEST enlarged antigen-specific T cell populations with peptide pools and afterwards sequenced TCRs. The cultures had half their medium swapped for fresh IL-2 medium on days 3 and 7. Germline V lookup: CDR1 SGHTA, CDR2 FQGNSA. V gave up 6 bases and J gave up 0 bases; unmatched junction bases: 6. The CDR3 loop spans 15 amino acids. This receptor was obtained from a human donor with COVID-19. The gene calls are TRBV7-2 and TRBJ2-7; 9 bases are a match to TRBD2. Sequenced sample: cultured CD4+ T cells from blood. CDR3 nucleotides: TGTGCCAGCAGTCTTAGCGGGGGAGGCTCCTACGAGCAGTACTTC. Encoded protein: CASSLSGGGSYEQYF.